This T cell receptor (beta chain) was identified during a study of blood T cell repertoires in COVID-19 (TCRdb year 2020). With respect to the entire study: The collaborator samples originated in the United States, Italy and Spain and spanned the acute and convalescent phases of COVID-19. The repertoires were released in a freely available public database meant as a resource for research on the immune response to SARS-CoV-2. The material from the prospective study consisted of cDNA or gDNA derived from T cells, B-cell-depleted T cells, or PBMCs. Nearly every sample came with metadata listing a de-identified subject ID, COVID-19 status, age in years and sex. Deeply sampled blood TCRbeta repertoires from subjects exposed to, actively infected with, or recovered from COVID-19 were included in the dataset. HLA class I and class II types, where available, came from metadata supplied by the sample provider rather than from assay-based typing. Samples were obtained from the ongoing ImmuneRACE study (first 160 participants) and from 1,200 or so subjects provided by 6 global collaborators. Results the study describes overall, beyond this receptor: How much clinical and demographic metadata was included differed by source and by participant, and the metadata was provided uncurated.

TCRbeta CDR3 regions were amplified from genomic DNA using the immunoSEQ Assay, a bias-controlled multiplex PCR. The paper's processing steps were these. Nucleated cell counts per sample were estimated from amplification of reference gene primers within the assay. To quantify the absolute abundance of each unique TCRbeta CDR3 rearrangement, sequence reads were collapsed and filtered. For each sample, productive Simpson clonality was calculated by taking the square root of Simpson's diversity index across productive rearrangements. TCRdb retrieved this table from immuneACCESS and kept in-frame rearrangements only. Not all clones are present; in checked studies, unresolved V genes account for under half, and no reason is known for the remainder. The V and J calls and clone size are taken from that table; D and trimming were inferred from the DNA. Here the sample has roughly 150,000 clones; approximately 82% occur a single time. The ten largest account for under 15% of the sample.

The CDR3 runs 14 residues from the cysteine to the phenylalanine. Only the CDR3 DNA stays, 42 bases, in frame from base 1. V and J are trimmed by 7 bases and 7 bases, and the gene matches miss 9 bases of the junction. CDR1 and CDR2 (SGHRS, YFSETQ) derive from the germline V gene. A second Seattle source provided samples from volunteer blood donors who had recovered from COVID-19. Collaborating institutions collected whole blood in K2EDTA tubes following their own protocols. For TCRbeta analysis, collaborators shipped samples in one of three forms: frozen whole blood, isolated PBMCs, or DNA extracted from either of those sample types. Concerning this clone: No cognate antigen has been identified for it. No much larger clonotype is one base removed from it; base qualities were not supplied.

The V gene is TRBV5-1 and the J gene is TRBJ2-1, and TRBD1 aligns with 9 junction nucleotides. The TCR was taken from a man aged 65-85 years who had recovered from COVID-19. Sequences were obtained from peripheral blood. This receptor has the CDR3 CASHGTGSLNEQFF. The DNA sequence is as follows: TGCGCCAGCCACGGGACAGGGAGTCTGAATGAGCAGTTCTTC.